These 28 T cell receptor beta chains came from one sample sequenced in a study of blood T cell repertoires in COVID-19. TCRdb keeps only in-frame clones here, not all; method: immunoSEQ multiplex PCR. The profile shows 90,000 to 100,000 clones, 75% to 85% of them singletons. Sequenced sample: peripheral blood. These receptors were collected from a man aged 60-69 years with acute or convalescent COVID-19.

V usage is TRBV5-1 and J usage is TRBJ2-7; D gene unclear. Trimming cost V 4 bases and J 7 bases, with 12 bases left between them. This CDR3 comprises 12 residues. Germline loops: CDR1 SGHRS, CDR2 YFSETQ. CDR3 sequence: CASSGPGGEQYF. In nucleotides, the CDR3 is TGCGCCAGCAGCGGCCCGGGTGGGGAGCAGTACTTC. The complete variable domain, with remaining parts taken from reference TRBV5-1 and TRBJ2-7, reads KAGVTQTPRYLIKTRGQQVTLSCSPISGHRSVSWYQQTPGQGLQFLFEYFSETQRNKGNFPGRFSGRQFSNSRSEMNVSTLELGDSALYLCASSGPGGEQYFGPGTRLTVT.

This sequence joins TRBV24-1 and TRBJ2-3; the D is unclear. Trimming cost V 2 bases and J 2 bases, with 4 bases left between them. Germline CDR1 KGHDR, CDR2 SFDVKD. The CDR3 extends over 13 amino acids. CDR3 in amino acids: CATSDSLTDTQYF. In nucleotides, the CDR3 is TGTGCCACCAGTGATTCTCTCACAGATACGCAGTATTTT.

The chain couples TRBV11-2 to TRBJ1-2; maybe TRBD1 (6 bases). V gave up 5 bases and J gave up 2 bases, with 9 bases separating them. Looked up from germline, CDR1 is SGHAT and CDR2 is FQNNGV. The CDR3 has 13 residues. For the CDR3, the DNA is TGTGCCAGCAGCGCCACAGGGAACTATGGCTACACCTTC. Amino acids: CASSATGNYGYTF.

This chain joins TRBV19 and TRBJ1-1, with TRBD1 matching 7 bases. The germline V gene has CDR1 LNHDA and CDR2 SQIVND (reference sequence). With 10 bases clipped from V and 0 bases from J, the junction kept 8 bases outside the gene matches. This CDR3 has 14 amino acids. CDR3 sequence reads: CATVQGWMNTEAFF. CDR3 nucleotide sequence: TGTGCCACCGTACAGGGGTGGATGAACACTGAAGCTTTCTTT. The full variable domain, its missing parts supplied by reference TRBV19 and TRBJ1-1, is DGGITQSPKYLFRKEGQNVTLSCEQNLNHDAMYWYRQDPGQGLRLIYYSQIVNDFQKGDIAEGYSVSREKKESFPLTVTSAQKNPTAFYLCATVQGWMNTEAFFGQGTRLTVV.

This chain connects TRBV5-1 to TRBJ1-5; a weak D match, TRBD1 (5 bases). CDR1 and CDR2 from the germline V gene are SGHRS and YFSETQ. The CDR3 consists of 14 residues. Trimming removed 4 bases at V and 3 bases at J, with 11 bases between. The CDR3 spells CASSAGGNNQPQHF. The DNA for the CDR3 is TGCGCCAGCAGCGCCGGGGGGAACAATCAGCCCCAGCATTTT.

V and J are TRBV5-1 and TRBJ2-2, with 8 bases fitting TRBD1. Losses at the gene ends were 3 bases for V and 0 bases for J; bases not matched to a gene: 4. The CDR3 is made up of 16 amino acids. In germline, CDR1 is SGHRS, CDR2 YFSETQ. The CDR3 coding sequence is TGCGCCAGCAGCTACCCCAGGGGGCCGAACACCGGGGAGCTGTTTTTT. Translating it yields CASSYPRGPNTGELFF.

The V and J genes are TRBV19 and TRBJ1-1; a possible D gene is TRBD1 (5 bases). The CDR3 runs 15 residues. Germline values: CDR1 LNHDA, CDR2 SQIVND (reference sequence). The V end was cut by 7 bases, the J end by 0 bases, with 15 bases between. The CDR3 DNA reads TGTGCCAGTAAAACTGGGGCAGGACTGAACACTGAAGCTTTCTTT. It codes for CASKTGAGLNTEAFF.

The V call is TRBV12-3 or TRBV12-4, the J call TRBJ2-5; a possible D gene is TRBD1 (5 bases). The CDR3 spans 13 residues. Trimming left V 7 bases short and J 2 bases short, with 11 bases between. The CDR3 protein is CASTSGLQETQYF. The CDR3 bases are TGTGCCAGCACCTCAGGGCTTCAAGAGACCCAGTACTTC.

The chain is built from TRBV29-1 and TRBJ1-2; 8 bases line up with TRBD1. This CDR3 contains 13 residues. The germline V gene encodes CDR1 SQVTM and CDR2 ANQGSEA. The trim removed 7 bases at V and 6 bases at J, leaving 10 bases unmatched. The CDR3 is CSAPGTGWDGYTF. The CDR3 DNA follows: TGCAGCGCCCCCGGGACAGGCTGGGATGGCTACACCTTC.

This sequence joins TRBV11-2 and TRBJ2-7; TRBD2 might be the D (7 bases). Germline V CDR1 and CDR2: SGHAT, FQNNGV. The CDR3 sequence is 15 residues long. V dropped 0 bases and J dropped 0 bases, with 9 bases sitting between them. The CDR3 protein is CASSLERGASYEQYF. CDR3 in DNA: TGTGCCAGCAGCTTAGAACGGGGGGCCTCCTACGAGCAGTACTTC.

This clone is medium-sized. This chain connects TRBV7-2 to TRBJ2-1; D not certain. Trimming stripped 5 bases from V and 7 bases from J, with 12 bases between. This CDR3 has 13 residues. CDR1 and CDR2 (germline): SGHTA, FQGNSA. Here the CDR3 reads CASSPVTGNEQFF. The CDR3 region has the DNA TGTGCCAGCAGCCCCGTGACCGGGAATGAGCAGTTCTTC.

This clone was recorded a few times. The CDR3 spells CASRKGGLEGEQFF. CDR3 sequence (DNA): TGTGCCAGCAGGAAGGGGGGACTAGAGGGTGAGCAGTTCTTC. The chain couples TRBV7-2 to TRBJ2-1; TRBD2 aligns across 8 bases. Losses at the gene ends were 6 bases for V and 9 bases for J; bases not matched to a gene: 10. The CDR3 is 14 residues long. The germline gives CDR1 SGHTA, CDR2 FQGNSA.

The chain combines TRBV19 with TRBJ1-5, with TRBD1 as a possible D gene (5 bases). The CDR3 sequence is 16 residues long. V dropped 5 bases and J dropped 6 bases, with 20 bases sitting between them. CDR1 is LNHDA and CDR2 is SQIVND in the germline V gene (reference sequence). This CDR3 is CASSAQGGRNGQPQHF. The DNA of the CDR3 is TGTGCCAGTAGTGCCCAGGGAGGGCGGAATGGTCAGCCCCAGCATTTT.

The chain uses TRBV29-1 and TRBJ1-2, with D unresolved. Looked up from germline, CDR1 is SQVTM and CDR2 is ANQGSEA. The CDR3 totals 12 residues. V dropped 4 bases and J dropped 3 bases, with 9 bases sitting between them. Here the CDR3 reads CSVGALHYGYTF. DNA for the CDR3: TGCAGCGTTGGAGCCTTACACTATGGCTACACCTTC.

The V and J genes are TRBV27 and TRBJ2-1; TRBD2 agrees at 7 bases. J gave up 3 bases and V 3 bases, and 17 bases lay outside the gene matches. This CDR3 is 19 amino acids long. Germline CDR1 MNHEY, CDR2 SMNVEV (reference sequence). This chain's CDR3 is CASSFSPSGVGVYYNEQFF. The CDR3 coding sequence is TGTGCCAGCAGTTTCTCTCCTAGCGGAGTGGGGGTCTACTACAATGAGCAGTTCTTC.

The chain couples TRBV19 to TRBJ1-5, with a possible D match to TRBD1 (6 bases). Trimming cost V 7 bases and J 1 base, with 11 bases left between them. This CDR3 has 14 residues. CDR1 and CDR2 (germline): LNHDA, SQIVND (reference sequence). CDR3 residues: CASTGAWSNQPQHF. The CDR3 DNA reads as TGTGCCAGTACAGGGGCATGGAGCAATCAGCCCCAGCATTTT.

The CDR3 coding sequence is TGTGCCACCAGCAACCCCGGGACAGCAAACCGCTATGGCTACACCTTC. This codes for CATSNPGTANRYGYTF. J is TRBJ1-2 and V is TRBV15; 7 bases fit TRBD1. The V and J ends lost 4 bases and 4 bases, in that order; junction bases with no gene match: 12. CDR3 length equals 16 residues. Germline V gene sequence: CDR1 LNHNV, CDR2 YYDKDF (reference sequence).

The rearrangement uses TRBV18 and TRBJ2-5, with D possibly matching TRBD2 (6 bases). V was shortened by 3 bases and J by 4 bases, with 12 bases between the two germline ends. CDR3 length: 14 amino acids. Germline V CDR1 and CDR2: KGHSH, LQKENI. This CDR3 reads CASSPRDSRETQYF. The CDR3 DNA reads TGTGCCAGCTCACCTCGGGACTCGCGAGAGACCCAGTACTTC.

The CDR3 bases are TGTGCCAGTAGTAAGACAGGGGATAAACTGTTTTTT. Its protein product is CASSKTGDKLFF. The chain couples TRBV19 to TRBJ1-4, with 8 bases aligning to TRBD1. The CDR3 runs to 12 residues. CDR1 and CDR2 from the germline V gene are LNHDA and SQIVND (reference sequence). With 4 bases clipped from V and 11 bases from J, the junction kept 3 bases outside the gene matches.

The chain links TRBV4-3 to TRBJ2-1, with 8 bases lining up with TRBD2. Germline CDR1 LGHNA, CDR2 YSLEER. The CDR3 totals 15 residues. V was clipped by 4 bases and J by 3 bases; unmatched bases: 5. This chain's CDR3 is CASSRNSGNYNEQFF. In DNA, the CDR3 is TGCGCCAGCAGCCGAAATAGCGGGAACTACAATGAGCAGTTCTTC.

The genes are TRBV11-3 and TRBJ2-1, with TRBD1 as a possible D gene (6 bases). Germline V gene sequence: CDR1 SGHNT, CDR2 YENEEA. The CDR3 covers 14 residues. Trimming cost V 3 bases and J 7 bases, with 13 bases left between them. The CDR3 spells CASSFGQTTNEQFF. The DNA for the CDR3 is TGTGCCAGCAGCTTTGGACAGACGACGAATGAGCAGTTCTTC.

The chain has TRBV4-2 and TRBJ2-6; 7 bases match TRBD2. The junction had 6 bases not matched to a gene; V was cut back by 3 bases and J by 4 bases. CDR1 is LGHNA and CDR2 is YNFKEQ in the germline V gene. The CDR3 runs 16 residues. The CDR3 DNA follows: TGTGCCAGCAGCCACAAAGGACTAGAGGGGGCCAACGTCCTGACTTTC. Amino acids: CASSHKGLEGANVLTF.

CDR3: CASSGTPAEGTEAFF. In nucleotides, the CDR3 is TGTGCCAGCAGCGGGACACCAGCCGAAGGCACTGAAGCTTTCTTT. The rearrangement links TRBV6-5 to TRBJ1-1, with a weak D call TRBD1 (6 bases). CDR3 size: 15 residues. Trimming pared 6 bases from V and 4 bases from J, leaving 18 bases between. The germline V gene encodes CDR1 MNHEY and CDR2 SVGAGI.

This clone was picked up one time. The chain employs TRBV6-4 and TRBJ1-1, with D hard to call. CDR3 length: 13 amino acids. V shed 4 bases and J shed 1 base, with 7 bases lying between them. Germline loops: CDR1 MRHNA, CDR2 SNTAGT. The CDR3 spells CASSATTNTEAFF. CDR3 DNA: TGTGCCAGCAGTGCCACAACGAACACTGAAGCTTTCTTT.

V is TRBV19 and J is TRBJ1-2; 10 bases are a match to TRBD1. The CDR3 is 14 residues long. V trimming: 6 bases; J trimming: 2 bases; junction bases outside the gene matches: 3. CDR1 LNHDA and CDR2 SQIVND come from the germline V gene (reference sequence). The DNA of the CDR3 is TGTGCCAGTAGCTTGACAGGGGGCAACTATGGCTACACCTTC. Its protein is CASSLTGGNYGYTF.

The chain carries TRBV18 and TRBJ2-7; a weak D match, TRBD1 (6 bases). V lost 4 bases, J lost 0 bases, and 13 bases lay in between. Germline V lookup: CDR1 KGHSH, CDR2 LQKENI. The length of the CDR3 is 15 residues. Here the CDR3 DNA reads TGTGCCAGCTCACTACAGGGATTTAGCTCCTACGAGCAGTACTTC. Its translation: CASSLQGFSSYEQYF.

The chain couples TRBV30 to TRBJ2-1; the match to TRBD2 covers 7 bases. The CDR3 is 14 residues long. Germline trimming cut 5 bases from V and 6 bases from J; bases unmatched to any gene: 10. Germline lookup yields CDR1 GTSNPN and CDR2 SVGIG (reference sequence). The CDR3 bases are TGTGCCTGGGACACGGGACTAACGGCCAATGAGCAGTTCTTC. Its protein is CAWDTGLTANEQFF. Variable domain in full (rest from reference TRBV30 and TRBJ2-1): SQTIHQWPATLVQPVGSPLSLECTVEGTSNPNLYWYRQAAGRGLQLLFYSVGIGQISSEVPQNLSASRPQDRQFILSSKKLLLSDSGFYLCAWDTGLTANEQFFGPGTRLTVL.

The rearrangement links TRBV4-1 to TRBJ2-7; the match to TRBD1 covers 9 bases. The V gene end was trimmed by 5 bases and the J gene end by 0 bases; junction bases not matched to a gene: 5. This CDR3 region has 15 residues. Germline-derived CDR1 and CDR2 are MGHRA and YSYEKL. The CDR3 DNA reads TGCGCCAGCAGCGGGGGACAGGGAAGCTCCTACGAGCAGTACTTC. Encoded protein: CASSGGQGSSYEQYF.